The clone carrying this TCR beta chain was recorded a few times. Its antigen is not known. CDR3 length equals 17 residues. The V gene's germline CDR1 is MGHRA and CDR2 YSYEKL. Trimming at V came to 0 bases and at J to 2 bases, leaving 5 bases not matched to a gene. General observations from the study: Tumor-infiltrating Treg TCR alpha and beta sequences overlapped most with tumor naive CD4+ T cells, then blood naive. In terms of TCR gene usage, tumor memory CD4+ T cells clustered together with blood and lymph node memory CD4+ cells, as well as with lymph node naive CD4+ cells.

After constant-region reverse-primer amplification, full-length variable regions underwent semi-nested PCR with Nested Universal Primer A. TCRdb called the 5' RACE reads again in MiXCR, with one record for every CDR3 protein. This sample has 55,000 or so distinct CDR3 sequences; about 20% occur once, and the top ten carry around 3.2%. Treg sorting used a CD4+CD25+CD127-/low gate. The source is a female donor with breast cancer. The rearrangement joins TRBV4-1 to TRBJ2-1, with 9 bases aligning to TRBD2. Sequenced sample: tumor-infiltrating Tregs sorted from the breast tumor. CDR3 region: CASSQDLAGFPYNEQFF. CDR3 bases: TGCGCCAGCAGCCAAGATCTAGCGGGATTCCCCTACAATGAGCAGTTCTTC.